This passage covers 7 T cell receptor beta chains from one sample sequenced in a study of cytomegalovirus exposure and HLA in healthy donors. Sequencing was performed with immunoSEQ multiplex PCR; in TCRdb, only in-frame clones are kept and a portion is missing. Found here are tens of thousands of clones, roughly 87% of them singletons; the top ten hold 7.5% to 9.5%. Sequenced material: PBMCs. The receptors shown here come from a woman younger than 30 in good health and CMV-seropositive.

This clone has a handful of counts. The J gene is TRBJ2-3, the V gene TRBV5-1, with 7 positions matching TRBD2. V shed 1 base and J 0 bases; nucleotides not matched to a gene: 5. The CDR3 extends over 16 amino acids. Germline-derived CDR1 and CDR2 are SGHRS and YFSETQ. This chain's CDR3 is CASSLLTGGSTDTQYF. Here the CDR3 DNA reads TGCGCCAGCAGCTTGCTTACGGGGGGAAGCACAGATACGCAGTATTTT.

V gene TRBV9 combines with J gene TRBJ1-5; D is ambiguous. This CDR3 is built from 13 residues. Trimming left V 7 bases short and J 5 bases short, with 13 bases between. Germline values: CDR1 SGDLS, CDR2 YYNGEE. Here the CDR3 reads CASGGREDQPQHF. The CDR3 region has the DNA TGTGCCAGCGGAGGAAGGGAGGATCAGCCCCAGCATTTT.

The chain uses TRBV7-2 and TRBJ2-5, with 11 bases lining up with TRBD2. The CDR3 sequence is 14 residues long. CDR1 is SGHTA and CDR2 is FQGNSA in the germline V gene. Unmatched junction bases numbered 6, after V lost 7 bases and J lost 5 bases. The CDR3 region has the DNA TGTGCCAGCAACGTAGCGGGGGGGCGGGAGACCCAGTACTTC. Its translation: CASNVAGGRETQYF.

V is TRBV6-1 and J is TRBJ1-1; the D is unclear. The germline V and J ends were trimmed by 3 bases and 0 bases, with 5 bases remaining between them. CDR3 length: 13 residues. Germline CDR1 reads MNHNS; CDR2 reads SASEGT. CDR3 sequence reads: CASSDSMNTEAFF. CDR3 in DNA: TGTGCCAGCAGTGACAGTATGAACACTGAAGCTTTCTTT.

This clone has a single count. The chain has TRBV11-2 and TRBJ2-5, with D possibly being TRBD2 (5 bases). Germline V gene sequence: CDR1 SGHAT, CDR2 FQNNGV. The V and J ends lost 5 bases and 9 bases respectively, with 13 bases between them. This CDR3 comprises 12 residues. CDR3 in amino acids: CASSPRGAAQYF. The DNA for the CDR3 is TGTGCCAGCAGCCCCCGAGGAGCGGCCCAGTACTTC.

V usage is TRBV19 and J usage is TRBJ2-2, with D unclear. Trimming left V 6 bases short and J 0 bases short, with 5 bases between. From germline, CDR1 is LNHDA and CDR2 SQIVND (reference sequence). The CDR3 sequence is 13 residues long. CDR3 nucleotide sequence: TGTGCCAGTAGGAGTTCGAACACCGGGGAGCTGTTTTTT. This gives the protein CASRSSNTGELFF.

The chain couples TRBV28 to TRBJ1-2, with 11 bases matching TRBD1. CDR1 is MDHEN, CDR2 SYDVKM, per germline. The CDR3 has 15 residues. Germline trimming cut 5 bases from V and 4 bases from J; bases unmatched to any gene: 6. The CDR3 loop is CASSPTGTGGYGYTF. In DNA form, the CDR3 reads TGTGCCAGCAGTCCCACCGGGACAGGGGGCTATGGCTACACCTTC.